What follows are 12 T cell receptor beta chains derived from one specimen sequenced in a study of Ad26.COV2.S vaccination and SARS-CoV-2 variants (dated by TCRdb to about 2021). Explained via the paper, the treatment or condition label denotes: roughly 20 received Ad26.COV2.S at low or high dose, single or two shots; several received placebo; per-sample allocation not given. Repertoires of vaccine and placebo recipients were sequenced from samples collected on day 63 after the first injection. Receptor libraries were prepared by the immunoSEQ multiplex PCR assay. In its TCRdb copy, this immuneACCESS table keeps in-frame sequences only and misses some clones. Where compared with another copy, unresolved V genes explain less than half of these, and the others have no known cause. A total of more than 400,000 clones appear in this sample, 90% of them only once. About 4.5% of the sample is held by the ten biggest clonotypes.

Sequenced here: peripheral blood, sampled in a trial of Ad26.COV2.S vaccine versus placebo. The receptors stem from a person between 18 and 60 years old who received the Ad26.COV2.S COVID-19 vaccine or a placebo.

The chain recombines TRBV11-3 with TRBJ2-3; D is uncertain. V was cut by 5 bases and J by 0 bases, with 9 bases left in between. The CDR3 is 14 residues long. CDR1 and CDR2 from the germline V gene are SGHNT and YENEEA. CDR3 region: CASSLAASTDTQYF. CDR3 nucleotides: TGTGCCAGCAGCCTGGCGGCTAGCACAGATACGCAGTATTTT.

The chain joins TRBV9 to TRBJ2-3; no clear D gene. The CDR3 extends over 15 amino acids. The V and J ends lost 4 bases and 2 bases respectively, with 14 bases between them. Germline CDR1 is SGDLS and CDR2 is YYNGEE. CDR3 sequence reads: CASSPGPTATDTQYF. In nucleotides, the CDR3 is TGTGCCAGCAGCCCCGGACCAACCGCCACAGATACGCAGTATTTT.

This chain connects TRBV7-9 to TRBJ1-1, with no clear D. The V gene's germline CDR1 is SEHNR and CDR2 FQNEAQ (reference sequence). The CDR3 extends over 13 amino acids. Trimming took 5 bases from V and 4 from J, leaving 11 bases between them. The CDR3 sequence: CASSPRAGTEAFF. The CDR3 coding sequence is TGTGCCAGCAGCCCCCGGGCGGGCACTGAAGCTTTCTTT.

The V call is TRBV27, the J call TRBJ2-1; a possible D gene is TRBD2 (6 bases). Per the germline V gene, CDR1 is MNHEY and CDR2 is SMNVEV (reference sequence). The V gene lost 2 bases and the J gene lost 2 bases, with 13 bases spanning the gap. CDR3 size: 16 residues. The chain's CDR3 is CASSLGPLATYNEQFF. The CDR3 DNA reads as TGTGCCAGCAGTTTAGGCCCGCTAGCGACCTACAATGAGCAGTTCTTC.

The genes are TRBV6-5 and TRBJ2-1, with D possibly TRBD1 on 6 matching bases. V lost 8 bases and J lost 1, with 15 bases in between. The germline CDR1 and CDR2 sequences are MNHEY and SVGAGI. The length of the CDR3 is 15 residues. The DNA for the CDR3 is TGTGCCAGCTCAACAGGGCAGGGATCCTACAATGAGCAGTTCTTC. Translated, it gives CASSTGQGSYNEQFF.

The CDR3 spells CASSPQLGVEQYF. The CDR3 bases are TGTGCCAGCAGCCCCCAACTCGGGGTCGAGCAGTACTTC. This chain connects TRBV7-9 to TRBJ2-7; tentative D call: TRBD2 (5 bases). Germline V gives CDR1 SEHNR, CDR2 FQNEAQ (reference sequence). The CDR3 runs to 13 residues. V was cut by 5 bases and J by 6 bases, with 14 bases left in between.

J is TRBJ2-1 and V is TRBV2, with D perhaps being TRBD1 or TRBD2 (7 bases each). The V and J ends lost 10 bases and 8 bases respectively, with 21 bases between them. The CDR3 loop spans 14 amino acids. Germline V lookup: CDR1 SNHLY, CDR2 FYNNEI. The CDR3 coding sequence is TGTGCCACCCCAGGACCGGCAGGGGGGGATGAGCAGTTCTTC. Its protein is CATPGPAGGDEQFF.

This sequence joins TRBV7-3 and TRBJ2-3, with D possibly called TRBD1 or TRBD2 (5 bases each). V was trimmed by 6 bases and J by 2 bases, leaving 15 bases between them. The CDR3 covers 15 residues. From germline, CDR1 is SGHTA and CDR2 FQGTGA. The CDR3 DNA follows: TGTGCCAGCAGTGAGGGGCGGGCCTACACAGATACGCAGTATTTT. Translation: CASSEGRAYTDTQYF.

This chain joins TRBV2 and TRBJ2-5; the D is unclear. V was shortened by 3 bases and J by 4 bases, with 6 bases between the two germline ends. CDR1 and CDR2 from the germline V gene are SNHLY and FYNNEI. The CDR3 runs 12 residues. This CDR3 reads CASSDNGETQYF. Written as DNA, the CDR3 is TGTGCCAGCAGTGACAACGGAGAGACCCAGTACTTC.

V and J are TRBV5-5 and TRBJ2-1; 8 nucleotides match TRBD1. The CDR3 totals 15 residues. The junction had 13 bases not matched to a gene; V was cut back by 4 bases and J by 10 bases. CDR1 and CDR2 (germline): SGHKS, YYEKEE (reference sequence). The CDR3 DNA is TGTGCCAGCAGCCCTAGGGCGCAGGGGGCACGGGAGCAGTTCTTC. It translates to CASSPRAQGAREQFF.

The chain uses TRBV9 and TRBJ2-7, with 7 positions matching TRBD1. CDR3 length: 15 amino acids. From germline, CDR1 is SGDLS and CDR2 YYNGEE. The junction had 8 bases not matched to a gene; V was cut back by 4 bases and J by 1 base. The CDR3 sequence: CASSRKLTGSYEQYF. CDR3 nucleotide sequence: TGTGCCAGCAGCCGAAAATTGACAGGGTCCTACGAGCAGTACTTC.

This clone has just one count. V gene TRBV30 combines with J gene TRBJ1-6; the D gene is possibly TRBD1 (5 bases). The CDR3 has 13 amino acids. Trimming took 4 bases from V and 7 from J, leaving 11 bases between them. In germline, CDR1 is GTSNPN, CDR2 SVGIG (reference sequence). CDR3 region: CAWTQAPNSPLHF. CDR3 nucleotides: TGTGCCTGGACACAGGCTCCCAATTCACCCCTCCACTTT.